This TCR beta chain derives from a study of blood T cell repertoires in COVID-19. Study summary: The United States, Italy and Spain provided the acute and convalescent COVID-19 samples. Sample material is recorded as cDNA or gDNA derived from T cells, B-cell-depleted T cells, or PBMCs.

This clone was recorded once. V dropped 1 base and J dropped 7; count of bases not matched to a gene: 10. Germline V gives CDR1 LGHDT, CDR2 YNNKEL (reference sequence). This CDR3 region has 16 residues. Methods used by the authors: Estimation of nucleated cell counts was performed using reference gene primer amplification. The data were produced by immunoSEQ multiplex PCR, yet TCRdb's version contains in-frame clones alone and is incomplete. From that table come the V and J calls and clone size; the DNA was used to work out D and trimming. Of roughly 140,000 clones in the sample, 80% to 90% were seen once.

J is TRBJ2-7 and V is TRBV3-1 (or the pseudogene TRBV3-2); 10 bases agree with TRBD2. The TCR comes from a woman aged 40 to 49 with acute or convalescent COVID-19. The source material was peripheral blood. The CDR3 sequence: CASSQVFGTSVWEQYF. DNA for the CDR3: TGTGCCAGCAGCCAAGTGTTTGGGACTAGCGTGTGGGAGCAGTACTTC.